Presented here are 7 T cell receptor beta chains from one specimen sequenced in a study of CD8 T cells in seronegative destructive rheumatoid arthritis. TCRdb's copy holds only in-frame clones and misses some; the assay was immunoSEQ multiplex PCR. Of about 13,000 clones listed, less than 90% are singletons. Sequenced input: CD8+ T cells from blood. The receptor source for this set is a woman between 30 and 55 years old with seronegative destructive rheumatoid arthritis.

The genes are TRBV27 and TRBJ2-7; possible D gene TRBD1, 6 bases. The CDR3 loop spans 12 amino acids. V was trimmed by 6 bases and J by 4 bases, leaving 10 bases between them. Germline values: CDR1 MNHEY, CDR2 SMNVEV (reference sequence). The CDR3 bases are TGTGCCAGCAGGGGGGCACTTTACGAGCAGTACTTC. Its translation is CASRGALYEQYF.

V gene TRBV29-1 combines with J gene TRBJ2-2; 12 positions agree with TRBD2. V shed 7 bases, J shed 7 bases, and the junction held 7 bases outside the gene matches. The CDR3 sequence is 14 residues long. Germline-derived CDR1 and CDR2 are SQVTM and ANQGSEA. The CDR3, as DNA: TGCAGCGCGACTAGCGGGGGAGTGGGCGGGGAGCTGTTTTTT. Translation: CSATSGGVGGELFF.

The rearrangement joins TRBV27 to TRBJ2-5; 7 nucleotides line up with TRBD2. The V and J ends lost 5 bases and 2 bases, in that order; junction bases with no gene match: 8. The CDR3 has 15 amino acids. Germline V gene lookup returns CDR1 MNHEY and CDR2 SMNVEV (reference sequence). The CDR3 loop is CASSPWGLSQETQYF. The CDR3 DNA is TGTGCCAGCAGTCCTTGGGGACTATCTCAAGAGACCCAGTACTTC.

Points on this clone: Being one base from a much bigger clone, this may be a read error. The chain combines TRBV5-4 with TRBJ2-2; 9 positions match TRBD2. The CDR3 extends over 17 amino acids. Germline values: CDR1 SGHNT, CDR2 YYREEE (reference sequence). The V segment lost 4 bases and the J segment 9 bases; nucleotides outside the gene matches: 16. CDR3 sequence: CASSLFGGGVVTRELFF. The CDR3 bases are TGTGCCAGCAGCCTCTTTGGCGGGGGGGTGGTTACCAGGGAGCTGTTTTTT.

The CDR3 DNA follows: TGTGCCAGCAGCCCCACTAGTAGCACAGATACGCAGTATTTT. Encoded protein: CASSPTSSTDTQYF. The genes are TRBV7-9 and TRBJ2-3; TRBD2 is a possible D gene (5 bases). The CDR3 sequence is 14 residues long. The V gene lost 5 bases and the J gene lost 0 bases, with 9 bases spanning the gap. Germline V gives CDR1 SEHNR, CDR2 FQNEAQ (reference sequence).

The chain uses TRBV28 and TRBJ1-5; the D is unclear. Germline-derived CDR1 and CDR2 are MDHEN and SYDVKM. V was clipped by 5 bases and J by 3 bases, with 20 bases between them. The CDR3 has 17 residues. DNA of the CDR3: TGTGCCAGCAGTCTCGGCCGAGGACCGACTATCAATCAGCCCCAGCATTTT. This encodes CASSLGRGPTINQPQHF.

This clone was detected only a few times. The chain carries TRBV12-5 and TRBJ2-7, with D tentatively TRBD2 (6 bases). The CDR3 is 11 amino acids. Germline values: CDR1 LGHNT, CDR2 FRNRAP. DNA of the CDR3: TGCAATAGGAGGAGGGCATACGAGCAGTACGTC. Protein product: CNRRRAYEQYV.